The 14 T cell receptor beta chains reported below all come from one sample, sequenced in a study of blood T cell repertoires in COVID-19. Assay: immunoSEQ multiplex PCR; the TCRdb copy retains only in-frame clones and omits some. The data hold fewer than 250,000 clones, with around 80% observed a single time. The sample consisted of peripheral blood. These receptor sequences come from a man in his 60s with acute or convalescent COVID-19.

V and J are TRBV11-3 and TRBJ2-1; 8 nucleotides line up with TRBD1. The germline gives CDR1 SGHNT, CDR2 YENEEA. The ends lost 5 bases at V and 9 bases at J; junction bases unmatched: 9. This CDR3 region has 14 residues. For the CDR3, the DNA is TGTGCCAGCAGCACCCGCAGGGGGCTCGGTGAGCAGTTCTTC. Translated, it gives CASSTRRGLGEQFF. Full variable domain (missing parts from reference TRBV11-3 and TRBJ2-1): EAGVVQSPRYKIIEKKQPVAFWCNPISGHNTLYWYLQNLGQGPELLIRYENEEAVDDSQLPKDRFSAERLKGVDSTLKIQPAELGDSAVYLCASSTRRGLGEQFFGPGTRLTVL.

The chain combines TRBV6-6 with TRBJ2-1; D gene unclear. The V end was cut by 5 bases, the J end by 3 bases, with 8 bases between. Germline V gene data show CDR1 as MNHNY and CDR2 as SVGAGI (reference sequence). The length of the CDR3 is 13 residues. Here the CDR3 reads CASSVASYNEQFF. DNA of the CDR3: TGTGCCAGCAGTGTGGCTAGCTACAATGAGCAGTTCTTC.

V is TRBV19 and J is TRBJ2-7; D is perhaps TRBD1 (7 bases). With 5 bases removed from V and 12 bases from J, the gap between germline ends came to 17 bases. Germline CDR1 and CDR2: LNHDA and SQIVND (reference sequence). CDR3 length: 12 residues. The CDR3: CASSHPGGWRYF. DNA for the CDR3: TGTGCCAGTAGTCACCCAGGGGGGTGGCGGTACTTC.

CDR3 amino acids: CASSLQSRGGQYEQYF. CDR3 bases: TGTGCCAGCAGCCTACAATCGCGGGGGGGCCAGTACGAGCAGTACTTC. This chain uses TRBV4-2 with TRBJ2-7; TRBD2 agrees at 9 bases. V lost 4 bases, J lost 4 bases, and 11 bases stayed unmatched. CDR3 length equals 16 residues. From germline, CDR1 is LGHNA and CDR2 YNFKEQ.

The chain couples TRBV7-7 to TRBJ1-1; the D gene is possibly TRBD1 (5 bases). Germline values: CDR1 SSHAT, CDR2 FNYEAQ (reference sequence). The CDR3 is made up of 13 amino acids. V lost 2 bases and J lost 1, with 5 bases in between. The CDR3 loop reads CASSLTGNTEAFF. CDR3 nucleotides: TGTGCCAGCAGCTTAACAGGGAACACTGAAGCTTTCTTT. The full variable domain, its missing parts supplied by reference TRBV7-7 and TRBJ1-1, is GAGVSQSPRYKVTKRGQDVTLRCDPISSHATLYWYQQALGQGPEFLTYFNYEAQPDKSGLPSDRFSAERPEGSISTLTIQRTEQRDSAMYRCASSLTGNTEAFFGQGTRLTVV.

This rearrangement joins TRBV19 to TRBJ1-6; tentatively, D is TRBD1 (5 bases). The V gene's germline CDR1 is LNHDA and CDR2 SQIVND (reference sequence). The V gene lost 11 bases and the J gene lost 9 bases, with 14 bases spanning the gap. The CDR3 length is 12 residues. The CDR3 DNA sequence: TGTGCCTCGGGGCAGGGAGGTTCACCCCTCCACTTT. Its translation is CASGQGGSPLHF. The complete variable domain, with remaining parts taken from reference TRBV19 and TRBJ1-6, reads DGGITQSPKYLFRKEGQNVTLSCEQNLNHDAMYWYRQDPGQGLRLIYYSQIVNDFQKGDIAEGYSVSREKKESFPLTVTSAQKNPTAFYLCASGQGGSPLHFGNGTRLTVT.

CDR3 residues: CSVKGQLGYTF. CDR3 DNA sequence: TGCAGCGTTAAGGGGCAGCTTGGCTACACCTTC. This chain links TRBV29-1 with TRBJ1-2; D may be TRBD1 (5 bases). Germline CDR1 reads SQVTM; CDR2 reads ANQGSEA. V lost 5 bases and J lost 7, with 11 bases in between. The CDR3 loop spans 11 amino acids.

This chain links TRBV9 with TRBJ2-7; 8 bases are a match to TRBD2. The CDR3 is 16 amino acids. Germline V gives CDR1 SGDLS, CDR2 YYNGEE. V gave up 0 bases and J gave up 6 bases; unmatched junction bases: 11. The CDR3 nucleotides read TGTGCCAGCAGCGTAGGAATCGGGACTAGAACGATCGAGCAGTACTTC. Translating gives CASSVGIGTRTIEQYF.

The rearrangement links TRBV12-3 or TRBV12-4 to TRBJ1-1; 8 bases map to TRBD1. The V segment lost 7 bases and the J segment 4 bases; nucleotides outside the gene matches: 2. This CDR3 comprises 12 residues. The CDR3 bases are TGTGCCAGCACCGGGACAGGCACTGAAGCTTTCTTT. This sequence encodes CASTGTGTEAFF.

This clone turned up a few times. The rearrangement links TRBV30 to TRBJ2-7, with TRBD2 matching 11 bases. The CDR3 spans 13 residues. From germline, CDR1 is GTSNPN and CDR2 SVGIG (reference sequence). The J segment lost 4 bases and the V segment lost 7 bases, leaving 6 bases of the junction unmatched. Written as DNA, the CDR3 is TGTGCCTTAAGACTAGCGGGGATGTACGAGCAGTACTTC. It translates to CALRLAGMYEQYF.

This clone was found many times. The V call is TRBV19, the J call TRBJ2-2; D uncertain. The length of the CDR3 is 16 residues. The V gene's germline CDR1 is LNHDA and CDR2 SQIVND (reference sequence). V was cut by 9 bases and J by 0 bases, with 17 bases left in between. CDR3 nucleotide sequence: TGTGCCAGCAGGCCGGTGGCAGGTCCGAACACCGGGGAGCTGTTTTTT. Translating gives CASRPVAGPNTGELFF.

This chain's CDR3 is CASSQDAGLAGITDTQYF. CDR3 in DNA: TGTGCCAGCAGCCAAGACGCTGGACTAGCGGGCATCACAGATACGCAGTATTTT. The chain links TRBV3-1 (or the pseudogene TRBV3-2) to TRBJ2-3; 11 nucleotides align to TRBD2. Germline CDR1 LGHDT, CDR2 YNNKEL (reference sequence). Trimming at V came to 0 bases and at J to 2 bases, leaving 7 bases not matched to a gene. The CDR3 extends over 18 amino acids.

J is TRBJ2-3 and V is TRBV6-2 or TRBV6-3; 11 bases are shared with TRBD2. Germline lookup yields CDR1 MNHEY and CDR2 SVGEGT. V gave up 6 bases and J gave up 1 base; unmatched junction bases: 3. The CDR3 spans 15 residues. The CDR3 DNA sequence: TGTGCCAGCAGCCTAGCGGGGGGCGGCACAGATACGCAGTATTTT. It codes for CASSLAGGGTDTQYF.

The chain carries TRBV5-1 and TRBJ2-1; the match to TRBD2 covers 10 bases. Germline values: CDR1 SGHRS, CDR2 YFSETQ. V shed 1 base, J shed 0 bases, and the junction held 1 base outside the gene matches. The CDR3 sequence is 16 residues long. CDR3 sequence (DNA): TGCGCCAGCAGCTTGTCTAGCGGGAGCTCCTACAATGAGCAGTTCTTC. This translates into CASSLSSGSSYNEQFF.